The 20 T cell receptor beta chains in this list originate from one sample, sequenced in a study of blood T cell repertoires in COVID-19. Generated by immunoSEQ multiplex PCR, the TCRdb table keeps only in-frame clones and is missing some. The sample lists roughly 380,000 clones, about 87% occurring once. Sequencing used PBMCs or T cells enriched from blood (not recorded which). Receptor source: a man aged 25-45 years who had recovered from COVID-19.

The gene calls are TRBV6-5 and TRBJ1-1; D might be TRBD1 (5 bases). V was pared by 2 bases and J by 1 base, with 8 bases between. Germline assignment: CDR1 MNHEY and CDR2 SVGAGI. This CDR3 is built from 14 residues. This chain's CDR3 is CASSYRGQNTEAFF. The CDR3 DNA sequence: TGTGCCAGCAGTTACAGGGGTCAGAACACTGAAGCTTTCTTT.

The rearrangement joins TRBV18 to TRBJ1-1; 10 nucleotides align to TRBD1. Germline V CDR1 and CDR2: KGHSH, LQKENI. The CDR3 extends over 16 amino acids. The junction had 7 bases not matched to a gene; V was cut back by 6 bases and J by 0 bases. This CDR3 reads CASSQWDRGMNTEAFF. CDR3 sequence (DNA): TGTGCCAGCTCCCAGTGGGACAGGGGAATGAACACTGAAGCTTTCTTT.

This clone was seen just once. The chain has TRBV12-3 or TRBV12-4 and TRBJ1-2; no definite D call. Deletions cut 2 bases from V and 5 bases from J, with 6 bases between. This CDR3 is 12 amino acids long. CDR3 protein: CASSLNIYGYTF. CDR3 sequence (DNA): TGTGCCAGCAGTTTAAATATTTATGGCTACACCTTC.

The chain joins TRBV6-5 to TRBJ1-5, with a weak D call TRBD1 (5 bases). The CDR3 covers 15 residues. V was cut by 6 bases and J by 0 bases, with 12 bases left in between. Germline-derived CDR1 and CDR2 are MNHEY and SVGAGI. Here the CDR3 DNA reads TGTGCCAGCAGGCCAGGGCTGGGTAGCAATCAGCCCCAGCATTTT. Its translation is CASRPGLGSNQPQHF.

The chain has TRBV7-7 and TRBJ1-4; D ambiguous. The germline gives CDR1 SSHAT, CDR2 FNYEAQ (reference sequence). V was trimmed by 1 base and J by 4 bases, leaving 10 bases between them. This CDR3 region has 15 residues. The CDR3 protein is CASSLGAGLNEKLFF. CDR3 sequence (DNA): TGTGCCAGCAGCTTAGGGGCAGGCCTTAATGAAAAACTGTTTTTT.

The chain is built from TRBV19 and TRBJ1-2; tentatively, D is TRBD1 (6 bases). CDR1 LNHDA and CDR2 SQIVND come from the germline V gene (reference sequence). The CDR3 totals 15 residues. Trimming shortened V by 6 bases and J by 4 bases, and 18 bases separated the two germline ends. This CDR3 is CASRNLQGSGYGYTF. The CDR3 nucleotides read TGTGCCAGTAGAAACTTACAGGGATCTGGCTATGGCTACACCTTC.

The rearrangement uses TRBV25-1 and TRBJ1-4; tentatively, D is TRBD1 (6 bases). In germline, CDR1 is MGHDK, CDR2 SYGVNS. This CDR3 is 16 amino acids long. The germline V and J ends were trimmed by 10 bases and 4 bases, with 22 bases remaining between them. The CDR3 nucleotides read TGTGCCAACCCGAGGCCGCAGGGGAAGGGTAATGAAAAACTGTTTTTT. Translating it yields CANPRPQGKGNEKLFF.

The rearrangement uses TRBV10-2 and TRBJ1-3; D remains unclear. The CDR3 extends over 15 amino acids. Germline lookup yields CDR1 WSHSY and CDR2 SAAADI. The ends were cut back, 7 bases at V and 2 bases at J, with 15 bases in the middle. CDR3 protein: CASTPSGFTGNTIYF. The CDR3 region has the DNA TGCGCCAGCACCCCGTCAGGCTTCACTGGAAACACCATATATTTT.

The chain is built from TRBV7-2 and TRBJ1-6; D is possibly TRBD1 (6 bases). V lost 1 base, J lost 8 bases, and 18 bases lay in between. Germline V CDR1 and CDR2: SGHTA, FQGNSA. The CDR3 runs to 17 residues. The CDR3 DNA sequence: TGTGCCAGCAGCTTAGTCGGGGGGCTAAATCGGGATTCACCCCTCCACTTT. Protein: CASSLVGGLNRDSPLHF.

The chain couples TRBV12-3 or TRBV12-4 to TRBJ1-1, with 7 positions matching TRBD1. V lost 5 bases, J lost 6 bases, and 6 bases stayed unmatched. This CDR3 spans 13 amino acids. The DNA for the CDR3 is TGTGCCAGCAGTCTCGGGACAGCCTCTGAAGCTTTCTTT. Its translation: CASSLGTASEAFF.

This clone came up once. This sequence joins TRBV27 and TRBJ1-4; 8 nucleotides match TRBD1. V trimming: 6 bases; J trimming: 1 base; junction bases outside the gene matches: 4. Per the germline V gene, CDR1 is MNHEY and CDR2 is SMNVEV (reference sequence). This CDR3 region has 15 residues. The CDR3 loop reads CASSPGTGTNEKLFF. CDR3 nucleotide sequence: TGTGCCAGCAGCCCAGGGACAGGAACTAATGAAAAACTGTTTTTT.

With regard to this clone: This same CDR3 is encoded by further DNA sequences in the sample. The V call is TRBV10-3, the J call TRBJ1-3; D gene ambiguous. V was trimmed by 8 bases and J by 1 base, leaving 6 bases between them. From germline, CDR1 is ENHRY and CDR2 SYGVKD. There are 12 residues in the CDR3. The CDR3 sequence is CAIEGSGNTIYF. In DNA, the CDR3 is TGTGCCATCGAGGGATCTGGAAACACCATATATTTT.

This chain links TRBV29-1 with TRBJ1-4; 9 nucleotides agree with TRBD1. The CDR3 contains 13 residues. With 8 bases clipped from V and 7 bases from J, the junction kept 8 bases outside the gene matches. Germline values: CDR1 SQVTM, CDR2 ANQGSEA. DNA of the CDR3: TGCAGCACCCGGACAGGGGCGGGTGAAAAACTGTTTTTT. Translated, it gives CSTRTGAGEKLFF.

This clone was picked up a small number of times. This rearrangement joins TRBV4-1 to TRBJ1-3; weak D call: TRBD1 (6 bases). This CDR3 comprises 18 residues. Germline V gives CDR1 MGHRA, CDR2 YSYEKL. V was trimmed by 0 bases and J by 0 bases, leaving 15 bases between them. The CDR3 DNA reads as TGCGCCAGCAGCCAAGAGAGTGGGGACAAGGCCTCTGGAAACACCATATATTTT. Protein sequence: CASSQESGDKASGNTIYF.

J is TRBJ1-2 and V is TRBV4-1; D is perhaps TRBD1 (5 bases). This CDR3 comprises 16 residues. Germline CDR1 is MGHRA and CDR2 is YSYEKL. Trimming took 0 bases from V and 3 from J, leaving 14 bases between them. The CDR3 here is CASSQDPMGGYYGYTF. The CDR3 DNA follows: TGCGCCAGCAGCCAAGATCCGATGGGGGGATACTATGGCTACACCTTC.

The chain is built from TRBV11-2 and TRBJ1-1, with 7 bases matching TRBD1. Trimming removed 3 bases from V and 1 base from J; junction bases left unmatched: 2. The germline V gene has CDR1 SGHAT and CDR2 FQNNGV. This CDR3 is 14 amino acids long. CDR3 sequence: CASSFNRGNTEAFF. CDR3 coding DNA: TGTGCCAGCAGCTTTAACAGGGGGAACACTGAAGCTTTCTTT.

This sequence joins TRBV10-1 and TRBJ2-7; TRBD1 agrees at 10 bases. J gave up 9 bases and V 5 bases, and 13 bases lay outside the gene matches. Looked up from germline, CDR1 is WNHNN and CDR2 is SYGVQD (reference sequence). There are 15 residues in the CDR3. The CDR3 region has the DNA TGCGCCAGCAGTCCCGGGACAGGGGACCCCCCATGGCAGTACTTC. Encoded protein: CASSPGTGDPPWQYF.

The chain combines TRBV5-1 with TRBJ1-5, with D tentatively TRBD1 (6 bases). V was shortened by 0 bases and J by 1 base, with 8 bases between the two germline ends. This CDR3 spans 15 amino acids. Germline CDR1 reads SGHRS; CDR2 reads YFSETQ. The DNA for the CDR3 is TGCGCCAGCAGCTTGGGACAGGCAAGCAATCAGCCCCAGCATTTT. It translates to CASSLGQASNQPQHF.

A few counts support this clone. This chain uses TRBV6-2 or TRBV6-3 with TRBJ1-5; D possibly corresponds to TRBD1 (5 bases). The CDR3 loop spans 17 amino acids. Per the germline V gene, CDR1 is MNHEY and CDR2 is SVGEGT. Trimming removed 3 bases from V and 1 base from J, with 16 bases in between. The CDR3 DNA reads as TGTGCCAGCAGTTATTGGAGTGGGCAGGGAAGCAATCAGCCCCAGCATTTT. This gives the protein CASSYWSGQGSNQPQHF.

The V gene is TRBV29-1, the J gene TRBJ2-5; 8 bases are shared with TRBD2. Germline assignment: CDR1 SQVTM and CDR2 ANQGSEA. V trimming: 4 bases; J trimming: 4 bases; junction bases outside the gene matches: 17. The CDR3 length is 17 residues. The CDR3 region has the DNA TGCAGCGTTGGGAGACCCCTGGGGGTAGCGGGGTTAGAGACCCAGTACTTC. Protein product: CSVGRPLGVAGLETQYF.